This T cell receptor beta chain derives from a study of blood T cell repertoires in COVID-19. TCRdb's table, derived via immunoSEQ multiplex PCR, lists solely in-frame clones and lacks some. The top ten hold under 5.5% of the sample, which has around 80,000 clones, 80% seen once. Deletions cut 8 bases from V and 2 bases from J, with 11 bases between. This CDR3 has 13 residues. Germline V CDR1 and CDR2: SNHLY, FYNNEI. The sample comprised peripheral blood. The TCR was taken from a woman aged 70-85 years with acute or convalescent COVID-19. This chain uses TRBV2 with TRBJ2-3; possible D gene TRBD2, 5 bases. Here the CDR3 reads CASGLRPTDTQYF. CDR3 in DNA: TGTGCCAGCGGACTTCGTCCCACAGATACGCAGTATTTT.